The 10 T cell receptor beta chains below were found in one sample sequenced in a study of technical replicates of blood from a few donors. Profiled with immunoSEQ multiplex PCR; TCRdb holds only in-frame clones, not every one. The table lists approximately 70,000 clones, around nine tenths of them singletons. The material sequenced was T cells isolated from PBMCs. The receptor source for this set is a human donor in good health.

J is TRBJ1-3 and V is TRBV25-1; TRBD1 is a possible D gene (5 bases). V lost 5 bases, J lost 6 bases, and 14 bases lay in between. The CDR3 has 14 residues. Germline V gene lookup returns CDR1 MGHDK and CDR2 SYGVNS. In DNA, the CDR3 is TGTGCCAGCAGTCCGACAGCACGGCAAAACACCATATATTTT. It codes for CASSPTARQNTIYF.

This rearrangement joins TRBV7-2 to TRBJ2-7; the match to TRBD2 covers 9 bases. Germline CDR1 and CDR2: SGHTA and FQGNSA. The CDR3 spans 15 residues. The ends lost 1 base at V and 7 bases at J; junction bases unmatched: 8. As DNA, the CDR3 is TGTGCCAGCAGCTTAGATGCGGGAGGGCAACGGGAGCAGTACTTC. Its protein is CASSLDAGGQREQYF.

The gene calls are TRBV10-3 and TRBJ1-2; the D gene is possibly TRBD1 (5 bases). In germline, CDR1 is ENHRY, CDR2 SYGVKD. Trimming cost V 6 bases and J 0 bases, with 17 bases left between them. The CDR3 sequence is 16 residues long. CDR3 bases: TGTGCCATCAGGGGGCCGGCGACAAATCCTAACTATGGCTACACCTTC. It translates to CAIRGPATNPNYGYTF.

This clone was recorded once. The chain carries TRBV5-1 and TRBJ1-1; 7 bases map to TRBD1. Germline CDR1 is SGHRS and CDR2 is YFSETQ. After removal of 7 bases from V and 1 base from J, the junction contained 7 bases not matched to a gene. The CDR3 runs to 14 residues. The CDR3: CASYRDSTNTEAFF. As DNA, the CDR3 is TGCGCCAGCTACCGGGACAGCACGAACACTGAAGCTTTCTTT.

The chain joins TRBV5-4 to TRBJ2-2, with 7 bases that match TRBD1. CDR3 size: 16 residues. Losses at the gene ends were 4 bases for V and 1 base for J; bases not matched to a gene: 7. In germline, CDR1 is SGHNT, CDR2 YYREEE (reference sequence). Here the CDR3 reads CASSIPGQLNTGELFF. CDR3 DNA: TGTGCCAGCAGCATCCCGGGACAGCTGAACACCGGGGAGCTGTTTTTT.

The chain recombines TRBV21-1 with TRBJ1-5; the table assigns TRBD1, which was not confirmed against the DNA. TRBV21-1 is deemed a pseudogene. The CDR3 totals 17 residues. CDR3 region: CASSKGTGYSTNQPQHF. DNA for the CDR3: TGTGCCAGCAGCAAAGGGACAGGGTACTCCACCAATCAGCCCCAGCATTTT.

This sequence joins TRBV6-6 and TRBJ2-5, with 13 bases lining up with TRBD2. Germline loops: CDR1 MNHNY, CDR2 SVGAGI (reference sequence). V shed 7 bases, J shed 3 bases, and the junction held 5 bases outside the gene matches. The CDR3 runs to 15 residues. The CDR3 DNA is TGTGCCAGCACTATGACTAGCGGGGGGAAAGAGACCCAGTACTTC. Its translation: CASTMTSGGKETQYF.

This clone was counted only a few times. The genes are TRBV19 and TRBJ2-5; 11 positions agree with TRBD2. V shed 6 bases, J shed 3 bases, and the junction held 3 bases outside the gene matches. Per germline, CDR1 LNHDA and CDR2 SQIVND (reference sequence). CDR3 length: 14 residues. The CDR3 DNA reads as TGTGCCAGTAGCCAGGGACTAGCGGAAGAGACCCAGTACTTC. Amino acids: CASSQGLAEETQYF.

The rearrangement links TRBV13 to TRBJ2-3; 8 bases match TRBD2. Germline V gene data show CDR1 as PRHDT and CDR2 as FYEKMQ (reference sequence). V lost 9 bases to trimming and J lost 2 bases; unmatched junction nucleotides: 13. CDR3 length: 16 residues. The CDR3 loop reads CASGSGGAEFTDTQYF. The DNA of the CDR3 is TGTGCCAGTGGATCCGGGGGGGCAGAATTCACAGATACGCAGTATTTT.

The CDR3 region has the DNA TGTGCCTGGAGTCAGGGGTCCGTGGGGGATACGCAGTATTTT. Amino acids: CAWSQGSVGDTQYF. The chain combines TRBV30 with TRBJ2-3; possible D gene TRBD1, 6 bases. The germline gives CDR1 GTSNPN, CDR2 SVGIG (reference sequence). This CDR3 contains 14 residues. The V and J ends lost 2 bases and 6 bases respectively, with 15 bases between them.